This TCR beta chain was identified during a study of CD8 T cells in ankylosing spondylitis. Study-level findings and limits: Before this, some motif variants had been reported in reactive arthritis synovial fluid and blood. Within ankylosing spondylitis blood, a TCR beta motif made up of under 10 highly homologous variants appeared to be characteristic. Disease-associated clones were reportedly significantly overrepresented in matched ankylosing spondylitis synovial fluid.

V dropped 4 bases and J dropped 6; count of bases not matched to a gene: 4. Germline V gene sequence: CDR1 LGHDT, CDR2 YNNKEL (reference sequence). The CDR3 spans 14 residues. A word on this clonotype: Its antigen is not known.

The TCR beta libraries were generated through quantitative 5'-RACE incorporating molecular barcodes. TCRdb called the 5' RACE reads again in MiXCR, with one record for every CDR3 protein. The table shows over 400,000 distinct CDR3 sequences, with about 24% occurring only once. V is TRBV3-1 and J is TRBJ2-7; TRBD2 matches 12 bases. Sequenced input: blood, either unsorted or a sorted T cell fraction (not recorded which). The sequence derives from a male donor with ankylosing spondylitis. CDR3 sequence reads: CASSPTSGSLEQYF. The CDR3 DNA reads TGTGCCAGCAGCCCGACTAGCGGGAGTCTCGAGCAGTACTTC.